What follows describes a single T cell receptor beta chain. The antigen is not known. The sample is drawn from a study of blood T cells in healthy people across ages. Study conclusions and caveats: Observed TCR beta diversity per million T cells went down as age went up. This fall followed a roughly linear course with age. Estimates of total diversity, which came from one million sequenced T cells, were considered to be underestimates.

Through a sample-barcoded 5' primer and a J-beta primer mix, a second PCR was run for about 6 to 11 cycles. TCRdb re-derived calls from the 5' RACE reads in MiXCR, one entry per CDR3 protein. The data show 1.4 million or so distinct CDR3 sequences, around 40% seen once. Germline V CDR1 and CDR2: SGHRS, YFSETQ. The CDR3 length is 14 residues. The sequence derives from a woman aged 18-29 years in good health. Sample: blood. The V gene is TRBV5-1, the J gene TRBJ2-1; D is unclear. The last part of the DNA fits TRBJ2-7 better; the J call may be wrong. In DNA form, the CDR3 reads TGCGCCAGCAGAACACAGATAAACGACAATGAGCAGTACTTC. As protein: CASRTQINDNEQYF.